What follows are 21 T cell receptor beta chains derived from one specimen sequenced in a study of graft-versus-host responses after intestinal transplantation. Generated by immunoSEQ multiplex PCR, the TCRdb table keeps only in-frame clones and is missing some. The data hold about 21,000 clones, with 55% to 70% observed a single time. Sequenced here: alloreactive CD4+ T cells from a mixed lymphocyte reaction culture, sampled before intestinal transplant. The subset here: CFSE-low proliferating T cells sorted from approximately 6-day pre-transplant mixed lymphocyte reaction (GvH or HvG direction). These receptors originate from a human patient who received an intestinal transplant.

The rearrangement uses TRBV7-2 and TRBJ2-1; D is unresolved. CDR3 size: 12 residues. Germline V CDR1 and CDR2: SGHTA, FQGNSA. Trimming took off 4 bases at V and 7 bases at J, with 8 bases between the two ends. In DNA form, the CDR3 reads TGTGCCAGCAGCTCCCAGAGGAATGAGCAGTTCTTC. Translation gives CASSSQRNEQFF.

This clone counts as medium-sized. This sequence joins TRBV6-5 and TRBJ1-6, with unresolved D. Germline V gives CDR1 MNHEY, CDR2 SVGAGI. The CDR3 consists of 13 residues. Trimming stripped 4 bases from V and 10 bases from J, with 11 bases between. The CDR3 region is CASSWAFGSPLHF. Written as DNA, the CDR3 is TGTGCCAGCAGTTGGGCATTTGGCTCACCCCTCCACTTT.

As DNA, the CDR3 is TGCGCCAGCAGCTTGGGGTGGGAAGGAGGAGCTTTCTTT. Translation gives CASSLGWEGGAFF. The chain uses TRBV5-1 and TRBJ1-1; no reliable D call. In germline, CDR1 is SGHRS, CDR2 YFSETQ. V gave up 0 bases and J gave up 10 bases, with 13 bases separating them. The CDR3 runs 13 residues.

The V and J genes are TRBV25-1 and TRBJ2-5; 11 bases map to TRBD2. The germline V gene has CDR1 MGHDK and CDR2 SYGVNS. J lost 4 bases, V lost 6 bases, and 7 bases had no gene match. The CDR3 extends over 15 amino acids. Written as DNA, the CDR3 is TGTGCCAGCAGCAGAGTAGCGGGGGGGAGAGAGACCCAGTACTTC. It yields the protein CASSRVAGGRETQYF.

The rearrangement uses TRBV19 and TRBJ2-7; 7 bases align to TRBD2. V dropped 4 bases and J dropped 3; count of bases not matched to a gene: 12. CDR3 length: 16 residues. Germline lookup yields CDR1 LNHDA and CDR2 SQIVND (reference sequence). CDR3: CASSTRWGGIDYEQYF. CDR3 coding DNA: TGTGCCAGTAGTACCCGGTGGGGGGGAATTGACTACGAGCAGTACTTC.

The chain carries TRBV6-5 and TRBJ1-6, with D perhaps TRBD1 (5 bases). The length of the CDR3 is 14 residues. Germline V lookup: CDR1 MNHEY, CDR2 SVGAGI. Trimming shortened V by 7 bases and J by 5 bases, and 12 bases separated the two germline ends. The CDR3 reads CASTPDTHNSPLHF. The CDR3 DNA is TGTGCCAGCACCCCGGACACCCATAATTCACCCCTCCACTTT.

The chain links TRBV19 to TRBJ1-3, with D tentatively TRBD1 (6 bases). V shed 10 bases and J shed 3 bases, with 22 bases lying between them. Per the germline V gene, CDR1 is LNHDA and CDR2 is SQIVND (reference sequence). The CDR3 has 16 residues. This chain's CDR3 is CATELRRGAIGNTIYF. CDR3 nucleotides: TGTGCCACGGAGCTAAGACGGGGGGCGATTGGAAACACCATATATTTT. The full variable domain, with the rest looked up from reference TRBV19 and TRBJ1-3, is DGGITQSPKYLFRKEGQNVTLSCEQNLNHDAMYWYRQDPGQGLRLIYYSQIVNDFQKGDIAEGYSVSREKKESFPLTVTSAQKNPTAFYLCATELRRGAIGNTIYFGEGSWLTVV.

This clone was counted between two and nine times. J is TRBJ1-1 and V is TRBV30; 10 bases align to TRBD1. Per the germline V gene, CDR1 is GTSNPN and CDR2 is SVGIG (reference sequence). V gave up 5 bases and J gave up 4 bases; unmatched junction bases: 4. This CDR3 region has 13 residues. The CDR3: CAWGGQGSTEAFF. The DNA for the CDR3 is TGTGCCTGGGGGGGACAGGGGAGCACTGAAGCTTTCTTT.

The chain has TRBV12-5 and TRBJ1-5, with 9 bases matching TRBD1. The CDR3 is 16 residues long. Germline V gene sequence: CDR1 LGHNT, CDR2 FRNRAP. V gave up 1 base and J gave up 2 bases; unmatched junction bases: 3. Here the CDR3 reads CASGLADRGGNQPQHF. CDR3 DNA sequence: TGTGCTAGTGGTTTGGCCGACAGGGGGGGCAATCAGCCCCAGCATTTT.

CDR3 sequence: CASSESGRRAEDCGMNTEAFF. CDR3 DNA: TGCGCCAGCAGTGAGTCAGGTAGGAGGGCGGAGGACTGTGGAATGAACACTGAAGCTTTCTTT. The chain joins TRBV10-1 to TRBJ1-1; D remains unclear. V shed 0 bases and J shed 0 bases, with 26 bases lying between them. The length of the CDR3 is 21 residues. CDR1 is WNHNN and CDR2 is SYGVQD in the germline V gene (reference sequence).

This clone has only a few counts. The chain is built from TRBV2 and TRBJ1-5, with D perhaps TRBD1 (5 bases). The germline V and J ends were trimmed by 1 base and 11 bases, with 18 bases remaining between them. There are 15 residues in the CDR3. Germline V lookup: CDR1 SNHLY, CDR2 FYNNEI. The DNA of the CDR3 is TGTGCCAGCAGTGAAGGGACCGGGGGAATCAATACCCAGCATTTT. It encodes CASSEGTGGINTQHF.

The rearrangement links TRBV28 to TRBJ1-1, with TRBD1 as a possible D gene (6 bases). The V end was cut by 0 bases, the J end by 5 bases, with 16 bases between. The CDR3 is made up of 16 amino acids. CDR1 and CDR2 from the germline V gene are MDHEN and SYDVKM. The CDR3 region is CASSLWSNRVRTEAFF. CDR3 DNA: TGTGCCAGCAGTTTATGGTCGAACAGGGTACGAACTGAAGCTTTCTTT.

The gene calls are TRBV29-1 and TRBJ1-2, with D possibly being TRBD1 (5 bases). Trimming shortened V by 5 bases and J by 0 bases, and 13 bases separated the two germline ends. CDR1 SQVTM and CDR2 ANQGSEA come from the germline V gene. This CDR3 comprises 14 residues. The CDR3 sequence: CSVRGGGANYGYTF. Here the CDR3 DNA reads TGCAGCGTTAGGGGTGGAGGGGCTAACTATGGCTACACCTTC. Supplemented by reference TRBV29-1 and TRBJ1-2, the full variable domain reads SAVISQKPSRDICQRGTSLTIQCQVDSQVTMMFWYRQQPGQSLTLIATANQGSEATYESGFVIDKFPISRPNLTFSTLTVSNMSPEDSSIYLCSVRGGGANYGYTFGSGTRLTVV.

The chain has TRBV19 and TRBJ2-4, with D hard to call. The V gene lost 3 bases and the J gene lost 9 bases, with 9 bases spanning the gap. Germline values: CDR1 LNHDA, CDR2 SQIVND (reference sequence). The CDR3 has 12 residues. The CDR3 DNA reads TGTGCCAGTAGTATCCCCTCCAGCATTCAGTACTTC. Translated: CASSIPSSIQYF. Drawing the rest from reference TRBV19 and TRBJ2-4, the complete variable domain is DGGITQSPKYLFRKEGQNVTLSCEQNLNHDAMYWYRQDPGQGLRLIYYSQIVNDFQKGDIAEGYSVSREKKESFPLTVTSAQKNPTAFYLCASSIPSSIQYFGAGTRLSVL.

The genes are TRBV2 and TRBJ2-7, with 12 bases fitting TRBD2. The ends lost 6 bases at V and 7 bases at J; junction bases unmatched: 1. From germline, CDR1 is SNHLY and CDR2 FYNNEI. This CDR3 has 12 residues. The CDR3 DNA follows: TGTGCCAGCAGGCTAGCGGGAGGGGAGCAGTACTTC. Its translation is CASRLAGGEQYF.

The V gene is TRBV11-2, the J gene TRBJ1-1; D is undetermined. Germline CDR1 and CDR2: SGHAT and FQNNGV. V was cut by 3 bases and J by 2 bases, with 7 bases left in between. This CDR3 region has 13 residues. The CDR3 sequence is CASSFSSNTEAFF. As DNA, the CDR3 is TGTGCCAGCAGCTTTAGCAGTAACACTGAAGCTTTCTTT.

The V call is TRBV2, the J call TRBJ2-1, with TRBD2 matching over 13 bases. Germline-derived CDR1 and CDR2 are SNHLY and FYNNEI. The length of the CDR3 is 16 residues. The V segment lost 4 bases and the J segment 4 bases; nucleotides outside the gene matches: 4. The CDR3 here is CASSGRLAGGYNEQFF. CDR3 nucleotide sequence: TGTGCCAGCAGTGGTCGACTAGCGGGGGGATACAATGAGCAGTTCTTC. The entire variable domain, with the rest obtained from reference TRBV2 and TRBJ2-1, is as follows: EPEVTQTPSHQVTQMGQEVILRCVPISNHLYFYWYRQILGQKVEFLVSFYNNEISEKSEIFDDQFSVERPDGSNFTLKIRSTKLEDSAMYFCASSGRLAGGYNEQFFGPGTRLTVL.

A few counts support this clone. The rearrangement joins TRBV7-2 to TRBJ2-5; TRBD2 matches 7 bases. This CDR3 has 15 residues. Looked up from germline, CDR1 is SGHTA and CDR2 is FQGNSA. V gave up 5 bases and J gave up 2 bases; unmatched junction bases: 8. As DNA, the CDR3 is TGTGCCAGCAGCGAGTTCGGGACTACGCAAGAGACCCAGTACTTC. Its protein product is CASSEFGTTQETQYF.

The V gene is TRBV7-2, the J gene TRBJ2-2; possibly TRBD1 for D (5 bases). CDR1 SGHTA and CDR2 FQGNSA come from the germline V gene. The CDR3 runs to 15 residues. Trimming stripped 3 bases from V and 0 bases from J, with 8 bases between. The CDR3 is CASSFRQTNTGELFF. CDR3 DNA sequence: TGTGCCAGCAGCTTTAGACAGACGAACACCGGGGAGCTGTTTTTT.

The chain uses TRBV19 and TRBJ1-5; D gene uncertain. The V gene's germline CDR1 is LNHDA and CDR2 SQIVND (reference sequence). This CDR3 has 16 amino acids. Between the trimmed V and J ends, which lost 2 bases and 1 base, there was a span of 12 bases. The CDR3 protein is CASSIKAGSSNQPQHF. Written as DNA, the CDR3 is TGTGCCAGTAGTATAAAGGCGGGGTCAAGCAATCAGCCCCAGCATTTT.

This chain joins TRBV5-6 and TRBJ1-6; possible D gene TRBD1, 5 bases. The V end was cut by 6 bases, the J end by 6 bases, with 16 bases between. The CDR3 is 15 residues long. Germline CDR1 SGHDT, CDR2 YYEEEE. For the CDR3, the DNA is TGTGCCAGCACCCGGGGGTGGACACGTAATTCACCCCTCCACTTT. Translation gives CASTRGWTRNSPLHF. The full variable domain, rest sourced from reference TRBV5-6 and TRBJ1-6, is DAGVTQSPTHLIKTRGQQVTLRCSPKSGHDTVSWYQQALGQGPQFIFQYYEEEERQRGNFPDRFSGHQFPNYSSELNVNALLLGDSALYLCASTRGWTRNSPLHFGNGTRLTVT.